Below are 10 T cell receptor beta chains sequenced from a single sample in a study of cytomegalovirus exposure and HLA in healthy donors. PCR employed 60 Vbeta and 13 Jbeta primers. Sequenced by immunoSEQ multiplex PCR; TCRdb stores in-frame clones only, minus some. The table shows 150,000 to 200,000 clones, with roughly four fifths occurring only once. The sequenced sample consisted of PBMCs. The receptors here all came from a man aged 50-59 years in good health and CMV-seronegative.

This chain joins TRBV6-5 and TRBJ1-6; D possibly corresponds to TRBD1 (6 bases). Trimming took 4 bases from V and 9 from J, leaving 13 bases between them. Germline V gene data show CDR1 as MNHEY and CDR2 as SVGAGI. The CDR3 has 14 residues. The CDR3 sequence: CASSSGARSSPLHF. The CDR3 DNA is TGTGCCAGCAGTTCAGGGGCGCGGAGTTCACCCCTCCACTTT.

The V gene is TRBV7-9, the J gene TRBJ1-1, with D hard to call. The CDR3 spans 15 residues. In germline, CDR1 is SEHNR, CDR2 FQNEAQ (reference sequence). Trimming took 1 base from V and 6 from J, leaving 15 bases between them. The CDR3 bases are TGTGCCAGCAGCTTAGTGTCCGTTGGAGCTCCTGAAGCTTTCTTT. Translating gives CASSLVSVGAPEAFF. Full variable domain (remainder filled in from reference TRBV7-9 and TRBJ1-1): DTGVSQNPRHKITKRGQNVTFRCDPISEHNRLYWYRQTLGQGPEFLTYFQNEAQLEKSRLLSDRFSAERPKGSFSTLEIQRTEQGDSAMYLCASSLVSVGAPEAFFGQGTRLTVV.

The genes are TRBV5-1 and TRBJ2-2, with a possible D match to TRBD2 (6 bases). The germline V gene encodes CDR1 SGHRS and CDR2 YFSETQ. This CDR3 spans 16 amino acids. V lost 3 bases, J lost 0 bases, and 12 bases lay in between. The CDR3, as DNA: TGCGCCAGCAGCTACTTGGGGGGACCGAACACCGGGGAGCTGTTTTTT. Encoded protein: CASSYLGGPNTGELFF. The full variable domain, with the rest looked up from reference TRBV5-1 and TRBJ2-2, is KAGVTQTPRYLIKTRGQQVTLSCSPISGHRSVSWYQQTPGQGLQFLFEYFSETQRNKGNFPGRFSGRQFSNSRSEMNVSTLELGDSALYLCASSYLGGPNTGELFFGEGSRLTVL.

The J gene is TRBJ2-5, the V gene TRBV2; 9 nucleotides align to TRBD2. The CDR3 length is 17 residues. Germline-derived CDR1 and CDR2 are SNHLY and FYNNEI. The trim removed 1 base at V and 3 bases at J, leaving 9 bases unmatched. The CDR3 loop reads CASSEERGLASEETQYF. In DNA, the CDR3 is TGTGCCAGCAGTGAAGAGCGGGGACTAGCTTCAGAAGAGACCCAGTACTTC. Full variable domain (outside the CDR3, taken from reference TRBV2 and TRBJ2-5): EPEVTQTPSHQVTQMGQEVILRCVPISNHLYFYWYRQILGQKVEFLVSFYNNEISEKSEIFDDQFSVERPDGSNFTLKIRSTKLEDSAMYFCASSEERGLASEETQYFGPGTRLLVL.

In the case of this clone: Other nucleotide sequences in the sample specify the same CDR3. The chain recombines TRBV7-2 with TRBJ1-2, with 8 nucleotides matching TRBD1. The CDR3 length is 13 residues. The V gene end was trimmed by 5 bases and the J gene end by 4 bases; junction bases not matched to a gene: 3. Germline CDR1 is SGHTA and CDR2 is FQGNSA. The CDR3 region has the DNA TGTGCCAGCAGCCCTGACAGGGGCTATGGCTACACCTTC. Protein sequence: CASSPDRGYGYTF.

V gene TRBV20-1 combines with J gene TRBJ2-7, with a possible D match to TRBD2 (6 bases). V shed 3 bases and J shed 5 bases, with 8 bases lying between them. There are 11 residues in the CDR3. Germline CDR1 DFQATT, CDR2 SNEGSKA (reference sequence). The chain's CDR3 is CSASSGHEQYF. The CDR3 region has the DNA TGCAGTGCTAGTAGCGGACACGAGCAGTACTTC.

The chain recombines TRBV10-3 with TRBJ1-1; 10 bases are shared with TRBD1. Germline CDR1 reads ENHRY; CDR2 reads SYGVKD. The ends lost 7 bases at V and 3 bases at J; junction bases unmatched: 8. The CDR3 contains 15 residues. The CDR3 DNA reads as TGTGCCATCAAATCCGGACAGGGGGTAGACACTGAAGCTTTCTTT. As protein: CAIKSGQGVDTEAFF.

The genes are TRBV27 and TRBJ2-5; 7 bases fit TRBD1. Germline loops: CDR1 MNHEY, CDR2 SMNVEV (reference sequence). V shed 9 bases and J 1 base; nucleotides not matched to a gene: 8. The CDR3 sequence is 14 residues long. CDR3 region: CASGPRDSQETQYF. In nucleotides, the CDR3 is TGTGCCAGTGGCCCCCGGGACAGCCAAGAGACCCAGTACTTC.

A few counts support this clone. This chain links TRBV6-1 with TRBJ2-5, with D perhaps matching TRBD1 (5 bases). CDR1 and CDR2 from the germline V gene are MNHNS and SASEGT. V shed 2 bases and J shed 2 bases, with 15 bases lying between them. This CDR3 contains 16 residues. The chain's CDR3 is CASSESAGLEQETQYF. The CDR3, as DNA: TGTGCCAGCAGTGAAAGCGCAGGGCTAGAACAAGAGACCCAGTACTTC.

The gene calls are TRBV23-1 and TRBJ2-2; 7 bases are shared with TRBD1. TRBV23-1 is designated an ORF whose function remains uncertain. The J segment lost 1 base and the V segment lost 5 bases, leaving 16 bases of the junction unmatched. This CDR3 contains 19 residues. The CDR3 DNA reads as TGCGCCAGCAGTTTGATAGGACAGGCTGTTCGTTGGAACACCGGGGAGCTGTTTTTT. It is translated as CASSLIGQAVRWNTGELFF.